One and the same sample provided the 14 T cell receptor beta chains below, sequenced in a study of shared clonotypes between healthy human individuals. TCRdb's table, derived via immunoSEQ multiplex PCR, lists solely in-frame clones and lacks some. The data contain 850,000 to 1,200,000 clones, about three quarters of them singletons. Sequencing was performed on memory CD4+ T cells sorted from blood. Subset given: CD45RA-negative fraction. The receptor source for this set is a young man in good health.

The CDR3 loop reads CASSEVLTYNSPLHF. The CDR3 nucleotides read TGTGCCAGCAGTGAAGTACTCACCTATAATTCACCCCTCCACTTT. This rearrangement joins TRBV2 to TRBJ1-6; D remains ambiguous. V was cut by 1 base and J by 2 bases, with 6 bases left in between. The germline gives CDR1 SNHLY, CDR2 FYNNEI. The CDR3 is 15 amino acids.

The CDR3 loop is CASSQPGYFDISKNIQYF. The CDR3 coding sequence is TGCGCCAGCAGCCAACCGGGCTATTTTGATATTTCCAAAAACATTCAGTACTTC. The chain uses TRBV4-1 and TRBJ2-4; the D is unclear. This CDR3 comprises 18 residues. Germline loops: CDR1 MGHRA, CDR2 YSYEKL. V was pared by 2 bases and J by 2 bases, with 19 bases between.

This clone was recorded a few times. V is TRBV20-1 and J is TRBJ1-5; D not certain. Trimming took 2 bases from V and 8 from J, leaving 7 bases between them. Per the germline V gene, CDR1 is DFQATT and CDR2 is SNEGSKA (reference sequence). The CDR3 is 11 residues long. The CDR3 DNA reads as TGCAGTGCTAGACAGAATGAGCCCCAGCATTTT. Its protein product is CSARQNEPQHF.

CDR3 sequence: CASSLSRVGYTEAFF. CDR3 DNA sequence: TGTGCCAGCAGTTTGTCCCGGGTGGGGTACACTGAAGCTTTCTTT. The chain has TRBV28 and TRBJ1-1; D gene unclear. V was clipped by 3 bases and J by 3 bases, with 14 bases between them. CDR1 MDHEN and CDR2 SYDVKM come from the germline V gene. The CDR3 length is 15 residues.

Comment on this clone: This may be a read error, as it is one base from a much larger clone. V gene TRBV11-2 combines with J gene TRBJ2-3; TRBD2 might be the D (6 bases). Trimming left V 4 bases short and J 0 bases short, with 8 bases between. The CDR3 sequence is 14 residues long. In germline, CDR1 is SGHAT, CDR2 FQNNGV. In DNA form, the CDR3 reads TGTGCCAGCAGCTCCGGGACTAGCACAGATACGCAGTATTTT. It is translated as CASSSGTSTDTQYF.

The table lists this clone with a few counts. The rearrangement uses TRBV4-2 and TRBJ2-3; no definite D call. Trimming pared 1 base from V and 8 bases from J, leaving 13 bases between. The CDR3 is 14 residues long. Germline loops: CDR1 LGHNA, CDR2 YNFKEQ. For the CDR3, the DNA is TGTGCCAGCAGCCAAGGTTTCCCCGTGGGTACGCAGTATTTT. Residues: CASSQGFPVGTQYF.

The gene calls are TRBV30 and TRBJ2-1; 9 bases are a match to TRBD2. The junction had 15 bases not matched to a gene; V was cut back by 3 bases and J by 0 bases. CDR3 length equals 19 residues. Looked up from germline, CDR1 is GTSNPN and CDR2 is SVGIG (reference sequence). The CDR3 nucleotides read TGTGCCTGGAGACCCGAGACTAGCGGTCGACCCAGCTCCTACAATGAGCAGTTCTTC. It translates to CAWRPETSGRPSSYNEQFF.

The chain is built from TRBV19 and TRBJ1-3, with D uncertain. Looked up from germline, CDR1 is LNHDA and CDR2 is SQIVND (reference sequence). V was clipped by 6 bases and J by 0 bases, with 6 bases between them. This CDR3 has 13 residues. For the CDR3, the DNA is TGTGCCAGTAGGTCCTTCTCTGGAAACACCATATATTTT. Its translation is CASRSFSGNTIYF.

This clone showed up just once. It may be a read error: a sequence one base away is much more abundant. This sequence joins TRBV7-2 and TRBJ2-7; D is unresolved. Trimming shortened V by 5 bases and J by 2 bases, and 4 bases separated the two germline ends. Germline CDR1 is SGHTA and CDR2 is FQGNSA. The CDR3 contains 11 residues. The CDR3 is CASSRAYEQYF. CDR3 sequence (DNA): TGTGCCAGCAGCCGAGCCTACGAGCAGTACTTC.

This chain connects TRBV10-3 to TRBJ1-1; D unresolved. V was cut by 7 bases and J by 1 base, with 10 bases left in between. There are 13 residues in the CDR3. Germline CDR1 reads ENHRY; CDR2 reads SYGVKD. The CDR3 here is CAITQQENTEAFF. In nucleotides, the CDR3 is TGTGCCATCACCCAACAAGAGAACACTGAAGCTTTCTTT.

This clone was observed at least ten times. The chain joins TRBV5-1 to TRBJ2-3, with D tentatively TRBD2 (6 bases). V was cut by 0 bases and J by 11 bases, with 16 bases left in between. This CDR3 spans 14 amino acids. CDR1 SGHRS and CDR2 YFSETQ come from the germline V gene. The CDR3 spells CASSLAGDSILQYF. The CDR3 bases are TGCGCCAGCAGCTTGGCCGGGGACTCCATTCTGCAGTATTTT.

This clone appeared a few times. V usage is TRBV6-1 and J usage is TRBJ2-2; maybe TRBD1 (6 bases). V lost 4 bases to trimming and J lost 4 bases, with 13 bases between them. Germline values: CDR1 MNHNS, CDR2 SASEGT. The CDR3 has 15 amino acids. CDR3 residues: CASSGGGRLTGELFF. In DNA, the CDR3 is TGTGCCAGCAGTGGTGGGGGCCGACTCACCGGGGAGCTGTTTTTT.

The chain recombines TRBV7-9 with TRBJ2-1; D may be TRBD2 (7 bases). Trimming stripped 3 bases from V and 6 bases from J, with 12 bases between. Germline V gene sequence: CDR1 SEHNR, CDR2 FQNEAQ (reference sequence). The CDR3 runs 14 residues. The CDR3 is CASSFGQRGNEQFF. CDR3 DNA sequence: TGTGCCAGCAGCTTCGGACAGCGGGGCAATGAGCAGTTCTTC.

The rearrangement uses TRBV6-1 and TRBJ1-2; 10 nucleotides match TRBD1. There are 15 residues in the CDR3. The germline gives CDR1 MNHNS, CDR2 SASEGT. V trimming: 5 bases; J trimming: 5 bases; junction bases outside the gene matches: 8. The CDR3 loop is CASSTDRGQGYGYTF. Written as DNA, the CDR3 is TGTGCCAGCAGTACCGACAGGGGGCAAGGTTATGGCTACACCTTC.